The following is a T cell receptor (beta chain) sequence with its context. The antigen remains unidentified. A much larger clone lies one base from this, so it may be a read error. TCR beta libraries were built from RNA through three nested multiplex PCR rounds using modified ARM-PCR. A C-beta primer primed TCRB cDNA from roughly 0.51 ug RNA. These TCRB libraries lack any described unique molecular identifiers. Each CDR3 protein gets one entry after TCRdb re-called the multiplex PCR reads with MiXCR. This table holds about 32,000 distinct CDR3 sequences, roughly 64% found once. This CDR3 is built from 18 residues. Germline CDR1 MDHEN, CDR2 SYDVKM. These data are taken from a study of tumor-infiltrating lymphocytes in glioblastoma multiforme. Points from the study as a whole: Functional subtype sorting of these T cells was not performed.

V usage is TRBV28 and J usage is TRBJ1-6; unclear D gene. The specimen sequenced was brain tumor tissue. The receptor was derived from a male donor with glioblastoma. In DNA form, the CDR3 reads TGTGTCAGCAGTTCCCCTACAGCCGGCGGCTCCTATAATTCACCCCTCCACTTT. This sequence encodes CVSSSPTAGGSYNSPLHF.